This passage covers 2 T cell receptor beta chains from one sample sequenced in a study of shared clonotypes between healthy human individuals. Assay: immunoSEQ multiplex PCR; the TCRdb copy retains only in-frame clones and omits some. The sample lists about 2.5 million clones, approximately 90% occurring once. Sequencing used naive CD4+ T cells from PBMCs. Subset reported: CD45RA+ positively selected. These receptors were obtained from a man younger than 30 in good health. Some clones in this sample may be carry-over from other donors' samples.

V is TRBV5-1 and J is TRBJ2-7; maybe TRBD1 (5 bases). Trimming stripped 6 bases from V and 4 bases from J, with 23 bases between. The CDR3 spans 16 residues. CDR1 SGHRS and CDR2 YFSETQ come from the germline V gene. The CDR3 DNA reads TGCGCCAGCACTTGGCAGGGCGGTGGGGATGGATACGAGCAGTACTTC. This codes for CASTWQGGGDGYEQYF. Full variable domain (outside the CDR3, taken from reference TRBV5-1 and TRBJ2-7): KAGVTQTPRYLIKTRGQQVTLSCSPISGHRSVSWYQQTPGQGLQFLFEYFSETQRNKGNFPGRFSGRQFSNSRSEMNVSTLELGDSALYLCASTWQGGGDGYEQYFGPGTRLTVT.

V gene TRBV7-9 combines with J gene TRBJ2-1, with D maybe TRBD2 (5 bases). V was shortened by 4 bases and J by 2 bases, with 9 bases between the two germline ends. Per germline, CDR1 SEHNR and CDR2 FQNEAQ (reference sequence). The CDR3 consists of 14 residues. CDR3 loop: CASSWAGTYNEQFF. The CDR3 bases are TGTGCCAGCAGCTGGGCCGGGACCTACAATGAGCAGTTCTTC. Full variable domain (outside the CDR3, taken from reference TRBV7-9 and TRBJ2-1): DTGVSQNPRHKITKRGQNVTFRCDPISEHNRLYWYRQTLGQGPEFLTYFQNEAQLEKSRLLSDRFSAERPKGSFSTLEIQRTEQGDSAMYLCASSWAGTYNEQFFGPGTRLTVL.